This is a list of T cell receptor beta chains from one sample in a study of T cell responses to AZD1222 COVID-19 vaccine. Sequencing used immunoSEQ multiplex PCR; TCRdb keeps in-frame clones, though not all of them. This table has about 96,000 clones, 75% to 90% appearing once. The starting material was peripheral blood, obtained on day 0 of AZD1222 vaccination. The receptors were gathered from an adult in good health. The CDR3 runs from the conserved cysteine through the conserved F or W. D genes are given only for firm matches. Clone size is stated in some rows and not others, as once, few, many or a class when expanded.

d_call: -; v_call: TRBV18; clone_size: -; j_call: TRBJ2-2; cdr3_aa: CASSLRGDSNTGELFF; cdr3_nt: TGTGCCAGCTCACTAAGGGGGGACAGCAACACCGGGGAGCTGTTTTTT
d_call: TRBD2; v_call: TRBV18; clone_size: -; j_call: TRBJ2-7; cdr3_aa: CASSPPLAGGGRSYEQYF; cdr3_nt: TGTGCCAGCTCACCACCGCTAGCGGGAGGGGGGCGCTCCTACGAGCAGTACTTC
d_call: -; v_call: TRBV10-1; clone_size: -; j_call: TRBJ2-7; cdr3_aa: CASSESNGQTSYEQYF; cdr3_nt: TGCGCCAGCAGTGAGTCAAACGGGCAAACTTCCTACGAGCAGTACTTC
d_call: -; v_call: TRBV7-8; clone_size: -; j_call: TRBJ2-7; cdr3_aa: CASSPSTVRGDEQYF; cdr3_nt: TGTGCCAGCAGCCCCTCGACGGTTAGAGGCGACGAGCAGTACTTC
d_call: -; v_call: TRBV28; clone_size: -; j_call: TRBJ2-2; cdr3_aa: CASSLPGAGELFF; cdr3_nt: TGTGCCAGCAGCCTTCCCGGGGCCGGGGAGCTGTTTTTT
d_call: TRBD2; v_call: TRBV4-3; clone_size: -; j_call: TRBJ2-7; cdr3_aa: CASSQDPVGTSGSYEQYF; cdr3_nt: TGCGCCAGCAGCCAAGATCCGGTGGGGACTAGCGGGAGCTACGAGCAGTACTTC
d_call: TRBD1; v_call: TRBV28; clone_size: -; j_call: TRBJ2-7; cdr3_aa: CASSTIDRVGEQYF; cdr3_nt: TGTGCCAGCAGTACAATCGACAGGGTTGGAGAGCAGTACTTC
d_call: -; v_call: TRBV11-2; clone_size: once; j_call: TRBJ2-7; cdr3_aa: CASSPYIILAPGGVYEQYF; cdr3_nt: TGTGCCAGCAGCCCCTATATCATCCTAGCGCCCGGAGGGGTCTACGAGCAGTACTTC
d_call: TRBD1; v_call: TRBV5-4; clone_size: -; j_call: TRBJ1-6; cdr3_aa: CASSLGGTVGSPLHF; cdr3_nt: TGTGCCAGCAGCTTGGGGGGGACAGTGGGGTCACCCCTCCACTTT
d_call: -; v_call: TRBV19; clone_size: -; j_call: TRBJ2-2; cdr3_aa: CASTRADGWEANTGELFF; cdr3_nt: TGTGCCAGTACTAGAGCGGACGGGTGGGAAGCGAACACCGGGGAGCTGTTTTTT
d_call: -; v_call: TRBV19; clone_size: -; j_call: TRBJ2-7; cdr3_aa: CASSPGRVLGYEQYF; cdr3_nt: TGTGCCAGTAGCCCCGGAAGGGTACTTGGCTACGAGCAGTACTTC
d_call: TRBD1; v_call: TRBV4-1; clone_size: -; j_call: TRBJ1-1; cdr3_aa: CASSPRQGVNTEAFF; cdr3_nt: TGCGCCAGCAGCCCGCGACAGGGAGTCAACACTGAAGCTTTCTTT
d_call: TRBD1; v_call: TRBV28; clone_size: -; j_call: TRBJ1-5; cdr3_aa: CASRLDRVGNQPQHF; cdr3_nt: TGTGCCAGCAGATTAGACAGGGTTGGCAATCAGCCCCAGCATTTT
d_call: -; v_call: TRBV3-1/TRBV3-2; clone_size: -; j_call: TRBJ2-5; cdr3_aa: CASSQGRGGTQYF; cdr3_nt: TGTGCCAGCAGCCAAGGACGAGGGGGGACCCAGTACTTC
d_call: -; v_call: TRBV5-1; clone_size: -; j_call: TRBJ2-2; cdr3_aa: CASSLLGAQRSTGELFF; cdr3_nt: TGCGCCAGCAGCTTGTTAGGGGCCCAGCGTAGCACCGGGGAGCTGTTTTTT